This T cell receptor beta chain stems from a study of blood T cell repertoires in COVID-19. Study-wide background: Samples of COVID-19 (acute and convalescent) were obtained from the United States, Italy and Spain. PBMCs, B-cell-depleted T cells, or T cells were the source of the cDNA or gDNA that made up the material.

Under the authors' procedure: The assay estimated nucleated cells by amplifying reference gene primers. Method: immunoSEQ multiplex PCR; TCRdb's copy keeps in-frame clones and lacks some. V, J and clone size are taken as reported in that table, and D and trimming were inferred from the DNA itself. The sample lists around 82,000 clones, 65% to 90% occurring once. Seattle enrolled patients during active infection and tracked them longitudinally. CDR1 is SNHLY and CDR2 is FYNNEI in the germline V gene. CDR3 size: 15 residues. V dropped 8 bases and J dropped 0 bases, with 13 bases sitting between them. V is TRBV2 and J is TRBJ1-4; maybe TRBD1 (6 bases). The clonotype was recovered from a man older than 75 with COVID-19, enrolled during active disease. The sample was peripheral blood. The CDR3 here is CASYGQPATNEKLFF. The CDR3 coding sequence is TGTGCCAGCTACGGACAGCCTGCAACTAATGAAAAACTGTTTTTT. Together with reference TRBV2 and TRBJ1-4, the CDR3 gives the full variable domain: EPEVTQTPSHQVTQMGQEVILRCVPISNHLYFYWYRQILGQKVEFLVSFYNNEISEKSEIFDDQFSVERPDGSNFTLKIRSTKLEDSAMYFCASYGQPATNEKLFFGSGTQLSVL.